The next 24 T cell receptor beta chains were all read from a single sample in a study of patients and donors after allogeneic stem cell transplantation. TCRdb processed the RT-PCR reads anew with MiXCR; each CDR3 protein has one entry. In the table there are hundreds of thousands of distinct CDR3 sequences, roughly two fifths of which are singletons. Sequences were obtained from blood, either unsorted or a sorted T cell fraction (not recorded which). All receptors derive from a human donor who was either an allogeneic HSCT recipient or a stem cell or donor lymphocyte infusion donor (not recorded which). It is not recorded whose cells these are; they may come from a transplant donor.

The CDR3 is CSAREAGETVYTF. As DNA, the CDR3 is TGCAGTGCTAGAGAGGCAGGGGAAACCGTCTACACCTTC. The V and J genes are TRBV20-1 and TRBJ1-2; maybe TRBD1 (6 bases). This CDR3 region has 13 residues. V dropped 0 bases and J dropped 10 bases, with 15 bases sitting between them. Germline V gene lookup returns CDR1 DFQATT and CDR2 SNEGSKA (reference sequence).

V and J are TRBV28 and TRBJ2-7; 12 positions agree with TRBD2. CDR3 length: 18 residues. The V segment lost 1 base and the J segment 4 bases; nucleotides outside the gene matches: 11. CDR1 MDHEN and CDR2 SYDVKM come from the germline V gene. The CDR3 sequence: CASSLSDSRTSGVYEQYF. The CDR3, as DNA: TGTGCCAGCAGTTTATCCGACTCCCGGACTAGCGGGGTTTACGAGCAGTACTTC.

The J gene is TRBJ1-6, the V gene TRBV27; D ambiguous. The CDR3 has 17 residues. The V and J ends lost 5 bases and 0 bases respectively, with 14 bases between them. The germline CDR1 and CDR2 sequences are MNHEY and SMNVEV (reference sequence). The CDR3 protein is CASSLSRGSSYNSPLHF. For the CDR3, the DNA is TGTGCCAGCAGTCTTTCTCGAGGATCCTCCTATAATTCACCCCTCCACTTT.

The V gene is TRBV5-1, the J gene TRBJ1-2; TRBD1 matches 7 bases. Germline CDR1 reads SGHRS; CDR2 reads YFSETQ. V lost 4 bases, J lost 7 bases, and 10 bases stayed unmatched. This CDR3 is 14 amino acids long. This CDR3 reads CASSILQGEGGYTF. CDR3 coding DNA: TGCGCCAGCAGCATCCTTCAGGGGGAAGGTGGCTACACCTTC.

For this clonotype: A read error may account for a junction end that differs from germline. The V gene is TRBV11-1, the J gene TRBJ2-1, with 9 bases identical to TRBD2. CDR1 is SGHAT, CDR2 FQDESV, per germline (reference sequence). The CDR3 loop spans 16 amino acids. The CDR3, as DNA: TGTGCCCGCAGCTTAGCACCGCGGGGGGGGATAGATGAGCAGTTCTTC. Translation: CARSLAPRGGIDEQFF.

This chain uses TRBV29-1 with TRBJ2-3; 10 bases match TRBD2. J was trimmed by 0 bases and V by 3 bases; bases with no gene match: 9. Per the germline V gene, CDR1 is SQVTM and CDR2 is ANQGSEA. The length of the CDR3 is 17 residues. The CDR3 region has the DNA TGCAGCGTTGAGGCTAGCGGGGGATACACTAGCACAGATACGCAGTATTTT. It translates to CSVEASGGYTSTDTQYF.

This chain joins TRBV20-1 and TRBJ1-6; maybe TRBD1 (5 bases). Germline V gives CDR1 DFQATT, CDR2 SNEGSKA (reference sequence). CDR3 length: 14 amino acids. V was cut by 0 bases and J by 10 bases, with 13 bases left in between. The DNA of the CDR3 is TGCAGTGCTAGAGATCGGGGCTTAGGGTCACCCCTCCACTTT. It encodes CSARDRGLGSPLHF.

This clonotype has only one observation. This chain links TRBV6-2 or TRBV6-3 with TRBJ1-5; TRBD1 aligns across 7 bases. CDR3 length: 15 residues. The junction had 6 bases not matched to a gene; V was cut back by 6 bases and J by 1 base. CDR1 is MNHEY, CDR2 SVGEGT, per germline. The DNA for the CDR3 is TGTGCCAGCAGCCCAGGGACAGAGAGCAATCAGCCCCAGCATTTT. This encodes CASSPGTESNQPQHF.

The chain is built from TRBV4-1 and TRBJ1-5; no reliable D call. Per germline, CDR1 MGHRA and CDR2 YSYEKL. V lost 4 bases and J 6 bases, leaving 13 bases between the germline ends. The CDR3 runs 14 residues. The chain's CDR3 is CASSPAYGSQPQHF. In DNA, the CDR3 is TGCGCCAGCAGCCCTGCATATGGGAGTCAGCCCCAGCATTTT.

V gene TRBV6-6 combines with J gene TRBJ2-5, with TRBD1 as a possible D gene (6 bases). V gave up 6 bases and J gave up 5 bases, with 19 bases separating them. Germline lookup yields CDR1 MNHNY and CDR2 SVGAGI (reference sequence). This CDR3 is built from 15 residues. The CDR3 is CASSLSGHLRETQYF. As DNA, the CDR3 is TGTGCCAGCAGCCTATCGGGACACCTTAGGGAGACCCAGTACTTC.

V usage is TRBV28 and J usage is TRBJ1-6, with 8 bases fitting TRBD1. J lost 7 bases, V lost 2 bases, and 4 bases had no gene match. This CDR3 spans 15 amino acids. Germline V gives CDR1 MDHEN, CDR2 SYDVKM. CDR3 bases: TGTGCCAGCAGTTTAAGCCGACAGGGGAATTCACCCCTCCACTTT. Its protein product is CASSLSRQGNSPLHF.

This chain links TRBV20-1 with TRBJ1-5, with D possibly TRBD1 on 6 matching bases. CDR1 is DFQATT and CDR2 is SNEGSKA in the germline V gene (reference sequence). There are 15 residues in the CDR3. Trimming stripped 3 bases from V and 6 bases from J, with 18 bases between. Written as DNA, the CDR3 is TGCAGTGCTAGGGGGGGGCAGGGGAACCGTCAGCCCCAGCATTTT. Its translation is CSARGGQGNRQPQHF.

CDR3 in amino acids: CATSDDRGFYGYTF. CDR3 DNA sequence: TGTGCCACCAGTGACGACAGGGGGTTCTATGGCTACACCTTC. This chain connects TRBV24-1 to TRBJ1-2; TRBD1 agrees at 9 bases. The CDR3 spans 14 residues. Trimming cost V 4 bases and J 4 bases; bases outside gene matches: 3. Germline loops: CDR1 KGHDR, CDR2 SFDVKD.

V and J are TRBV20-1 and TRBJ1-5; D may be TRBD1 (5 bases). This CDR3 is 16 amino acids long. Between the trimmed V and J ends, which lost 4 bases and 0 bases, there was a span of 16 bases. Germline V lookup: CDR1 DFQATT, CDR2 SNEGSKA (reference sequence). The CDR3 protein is CSATPGGGYSNQPQHF. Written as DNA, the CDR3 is TGCAGTGCTACACCGGGGGGAGGATATAGCAATCAGCCCCAGCATTTT.

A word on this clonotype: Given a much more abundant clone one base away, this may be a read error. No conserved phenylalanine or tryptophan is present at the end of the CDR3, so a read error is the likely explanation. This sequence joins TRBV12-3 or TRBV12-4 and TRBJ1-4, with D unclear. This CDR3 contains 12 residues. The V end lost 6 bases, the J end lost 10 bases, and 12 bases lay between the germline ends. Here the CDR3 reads CASSASGAKLFL. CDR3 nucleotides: TGTGCCAGCAGCGCCTCGGGAGCAAAACTGTTTTTG.

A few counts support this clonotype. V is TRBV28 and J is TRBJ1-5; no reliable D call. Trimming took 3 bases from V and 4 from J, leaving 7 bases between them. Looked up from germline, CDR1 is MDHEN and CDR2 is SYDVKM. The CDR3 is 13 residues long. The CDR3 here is CASSLNRNQPQHF. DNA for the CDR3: TGTGCCAGCAGTTTGAACCGGAATCAGCCCCAGCATTTT.

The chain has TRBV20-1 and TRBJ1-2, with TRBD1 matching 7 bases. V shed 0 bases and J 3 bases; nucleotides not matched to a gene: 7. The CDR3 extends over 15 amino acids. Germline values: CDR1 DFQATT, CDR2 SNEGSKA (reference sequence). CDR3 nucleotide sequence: TGCAGTGCTAGAGATAGTGCAGGGGGTTACTATGGCTACACCTTC. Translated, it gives CSARDSAGGYYGYTF.

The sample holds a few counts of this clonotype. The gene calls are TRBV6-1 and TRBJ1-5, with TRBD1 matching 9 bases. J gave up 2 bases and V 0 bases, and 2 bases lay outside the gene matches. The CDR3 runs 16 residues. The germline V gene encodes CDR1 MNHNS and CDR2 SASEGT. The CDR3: CASSEAGQGGNQPQHF. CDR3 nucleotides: TGTGCCAGCAGTGAAGCGGGACAGGGCGGCAATCAGCCCCAGCATTTT.

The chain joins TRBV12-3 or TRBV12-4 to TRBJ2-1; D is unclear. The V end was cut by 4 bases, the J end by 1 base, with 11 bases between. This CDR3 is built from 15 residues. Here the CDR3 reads CASSSLRRSYNEQFF. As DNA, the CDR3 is TGTGCCAGCAGTTCCCTGCGGCGTTCCTACAATGAGCAGTTCTTC.

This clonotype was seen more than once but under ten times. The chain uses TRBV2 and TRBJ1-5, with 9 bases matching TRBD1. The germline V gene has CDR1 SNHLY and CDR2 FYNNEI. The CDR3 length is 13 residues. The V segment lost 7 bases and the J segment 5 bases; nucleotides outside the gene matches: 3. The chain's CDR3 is CASKDRGDQPQHF. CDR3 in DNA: TGTGCCAGCAAAGACAGGGGGGATCAGCCCCAGCATTTT.

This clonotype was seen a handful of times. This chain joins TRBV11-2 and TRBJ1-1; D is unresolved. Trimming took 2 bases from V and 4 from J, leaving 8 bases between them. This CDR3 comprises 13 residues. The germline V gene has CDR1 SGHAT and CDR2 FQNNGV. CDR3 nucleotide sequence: TGTGCCAGCAGCTTATCACAGACCACTGAAGCTTTCTTT. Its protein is CASSLSQTTEAFF.

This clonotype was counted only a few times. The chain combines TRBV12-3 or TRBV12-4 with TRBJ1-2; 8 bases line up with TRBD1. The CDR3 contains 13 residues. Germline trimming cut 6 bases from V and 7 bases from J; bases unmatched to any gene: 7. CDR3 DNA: TGTGCCAGCAGCAGAGACAGGGGCAGTGGCTACACCTTC. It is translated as CASSRDRGSGYTF.

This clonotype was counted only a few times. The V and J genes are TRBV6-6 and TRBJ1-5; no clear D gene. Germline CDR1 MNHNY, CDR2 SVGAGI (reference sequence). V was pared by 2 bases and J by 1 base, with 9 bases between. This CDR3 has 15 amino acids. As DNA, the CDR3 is TGTGCCAGCAGTTACCGAAGACCAAGCAATCAGCCCCAGCATTTT. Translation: CASSYRRPSNQPQHF.

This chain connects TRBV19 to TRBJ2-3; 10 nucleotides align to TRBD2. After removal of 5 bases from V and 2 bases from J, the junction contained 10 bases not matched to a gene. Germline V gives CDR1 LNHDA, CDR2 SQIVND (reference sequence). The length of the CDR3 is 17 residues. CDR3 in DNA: TGTGCCAGTAGTGTCCCTCCTAGCGGGGGAAACACAGATACGCAGTATTTT. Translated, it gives CASSVPPSGGNTDTQYF.